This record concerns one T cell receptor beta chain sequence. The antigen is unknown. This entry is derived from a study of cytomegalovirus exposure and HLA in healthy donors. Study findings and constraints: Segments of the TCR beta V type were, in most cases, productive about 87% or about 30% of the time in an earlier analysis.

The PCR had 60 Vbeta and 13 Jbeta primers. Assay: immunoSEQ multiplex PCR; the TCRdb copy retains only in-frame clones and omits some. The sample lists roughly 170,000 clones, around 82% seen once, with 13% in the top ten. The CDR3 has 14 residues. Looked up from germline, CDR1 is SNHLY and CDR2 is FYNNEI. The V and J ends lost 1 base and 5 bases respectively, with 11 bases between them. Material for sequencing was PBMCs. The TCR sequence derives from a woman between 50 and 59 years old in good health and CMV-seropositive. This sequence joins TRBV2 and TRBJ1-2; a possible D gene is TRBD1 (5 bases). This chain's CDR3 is CASSEVEGNYGYTF. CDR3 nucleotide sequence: TGTGCCAGCAGTGAAGTGGAGGGGAATTATGGCTACACCTTC. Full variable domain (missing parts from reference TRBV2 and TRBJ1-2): EPEVTQTPSHQVTQMGQEVILRCVPISNHLYFYWYRQILGQKVEFLVSFYNNEISEKSEIFDDQFSVERPDGSNFTLKIRSTKLEDSAMYFCASSEVEGNYGYTFGSGTRLTVV.